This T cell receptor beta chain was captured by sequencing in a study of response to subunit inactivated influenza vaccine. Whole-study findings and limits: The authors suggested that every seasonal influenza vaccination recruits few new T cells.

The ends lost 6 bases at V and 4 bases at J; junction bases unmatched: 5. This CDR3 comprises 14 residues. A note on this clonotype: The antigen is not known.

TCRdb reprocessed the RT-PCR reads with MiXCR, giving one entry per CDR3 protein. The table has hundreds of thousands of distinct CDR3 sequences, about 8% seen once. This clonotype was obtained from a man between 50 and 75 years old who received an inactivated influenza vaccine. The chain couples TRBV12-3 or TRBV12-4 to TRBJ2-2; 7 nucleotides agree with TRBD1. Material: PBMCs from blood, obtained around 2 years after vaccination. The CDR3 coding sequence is TGTGCCAGCAGGCTGACAGGGTCCACCGGGGAGCTGTTTTTT. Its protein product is CASRLTGSTGELFF.